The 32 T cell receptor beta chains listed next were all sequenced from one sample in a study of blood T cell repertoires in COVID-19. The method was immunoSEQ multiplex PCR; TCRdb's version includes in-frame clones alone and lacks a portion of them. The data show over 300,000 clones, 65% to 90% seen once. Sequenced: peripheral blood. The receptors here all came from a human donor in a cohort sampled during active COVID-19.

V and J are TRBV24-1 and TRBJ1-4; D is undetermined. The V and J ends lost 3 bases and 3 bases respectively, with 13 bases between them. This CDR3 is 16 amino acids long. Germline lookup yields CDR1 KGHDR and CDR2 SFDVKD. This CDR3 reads CATSDHARGANEKLFF. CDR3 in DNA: TGTGCCACCAGTGATCACGCTCGGGGAGCTAATGAAAAACTGTTTTTT.

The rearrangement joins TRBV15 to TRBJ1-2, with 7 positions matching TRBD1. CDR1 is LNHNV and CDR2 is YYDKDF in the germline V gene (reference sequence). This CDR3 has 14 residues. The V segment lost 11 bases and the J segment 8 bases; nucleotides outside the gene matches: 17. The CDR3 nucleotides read TGTGCCGCCCGGGACAGCCAAACTGGTGGAGGCTACACCTTC. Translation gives CAARDSQTGGGYTF.

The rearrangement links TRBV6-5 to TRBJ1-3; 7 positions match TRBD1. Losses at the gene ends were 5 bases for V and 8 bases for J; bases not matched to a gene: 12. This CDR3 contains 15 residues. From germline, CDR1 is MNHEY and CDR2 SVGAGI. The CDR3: CASSPPGQEGHTIYF. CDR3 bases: TGTGCCAGCAGTCCTCCAGGACAGGAAGGGCACACCATATATTTT.

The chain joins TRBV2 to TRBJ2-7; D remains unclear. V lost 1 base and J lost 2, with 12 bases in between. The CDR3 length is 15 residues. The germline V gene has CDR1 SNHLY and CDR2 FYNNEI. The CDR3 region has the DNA TGTGCCAGCAGTGAAGGGGCTCTTATTCCCTACGAGCAGTACTTC. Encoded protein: CASSEGALIPYEQYF.

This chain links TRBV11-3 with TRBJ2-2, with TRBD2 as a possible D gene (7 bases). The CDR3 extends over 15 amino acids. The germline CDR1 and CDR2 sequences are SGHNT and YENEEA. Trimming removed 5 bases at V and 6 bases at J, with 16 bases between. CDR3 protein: CASSLSWGGPGELFF. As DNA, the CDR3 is TGTGCCAGCAGCCTCTCCTGGGGGGGGCCCGGGGAGCTGTTTTTT.

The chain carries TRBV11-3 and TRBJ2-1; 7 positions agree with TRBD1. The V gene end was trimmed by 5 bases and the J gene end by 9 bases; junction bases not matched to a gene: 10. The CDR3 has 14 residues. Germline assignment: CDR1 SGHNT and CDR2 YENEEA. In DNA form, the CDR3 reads TGTGCCAGCAGCCCCGGACAGGTCCAGGGTGAGCAGTTCTTC. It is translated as CASSPGQVQGEQFF.

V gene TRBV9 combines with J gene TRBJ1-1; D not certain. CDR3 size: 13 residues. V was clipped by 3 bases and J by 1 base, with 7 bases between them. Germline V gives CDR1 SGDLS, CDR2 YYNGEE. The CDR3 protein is CASSGRENTEAFF. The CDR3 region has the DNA TGTGCCAGCAGCGGACGGGAGAACACTGAAGCTTTCTTT.

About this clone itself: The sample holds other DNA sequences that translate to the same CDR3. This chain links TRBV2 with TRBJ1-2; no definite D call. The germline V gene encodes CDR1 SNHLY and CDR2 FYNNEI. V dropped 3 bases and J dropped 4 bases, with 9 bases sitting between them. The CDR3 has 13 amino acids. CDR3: CASSEEGTYGYTF. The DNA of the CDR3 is TGTGCCAGCAGTGAGGAGGGCACCTATGGCTACACCTTC.

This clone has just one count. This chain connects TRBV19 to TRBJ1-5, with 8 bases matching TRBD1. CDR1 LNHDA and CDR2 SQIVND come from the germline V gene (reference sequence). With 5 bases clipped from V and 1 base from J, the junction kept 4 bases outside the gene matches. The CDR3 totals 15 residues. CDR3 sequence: CASSQGAGSNQPQHF. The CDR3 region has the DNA TGTGCCAGTAGTCAGGGGGCTGGGAGCAATCAGCCCCAGCATTTT. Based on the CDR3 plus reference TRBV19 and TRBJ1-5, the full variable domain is DGGITQSPKYLFRKEGQNVTLSCEQNLNHDAMYWYRQDPGQGLRLIYYSQIVNDFQKGDIAEGYSVSREKKESFPLTVTSAQKNPTAFYLCASSQGAGSNQPQHFGDGTRLSIL.

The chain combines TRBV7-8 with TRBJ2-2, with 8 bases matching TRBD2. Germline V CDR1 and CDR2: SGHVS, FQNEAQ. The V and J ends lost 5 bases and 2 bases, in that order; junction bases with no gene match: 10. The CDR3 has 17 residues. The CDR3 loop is CASSPTAGGRNTGELFF. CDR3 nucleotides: TGTGCCAGCAGCCCCACCGCGGGGGGTCGTAACACCGGGGAGCTGTTTTTT.

Here the CDR3 reads CSVERTTLAKNIQYF. CDR3 nucleotide sequence: TGCAGCGTTGAGAGGACAACGCTAGCCAAAAACATTCAGTACTTC. The chain joins TRBV29-1 to TRBJ2-4; the D gene is possibly TRBD1 (5 bases). V was clipped by 3 bases and J by 0 bases, with 12 bases between them. The CDR3 runs 15 residues. The germline CDR1 and CDR2 sequences are SQVTM and ANQGSEA.

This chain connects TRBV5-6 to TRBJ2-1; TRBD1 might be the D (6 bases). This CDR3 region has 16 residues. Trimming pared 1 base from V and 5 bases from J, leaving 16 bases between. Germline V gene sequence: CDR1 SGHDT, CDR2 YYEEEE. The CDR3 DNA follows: TGTGCCAGCAGCTTGTTAGTCAGGGGAGATGACAATGAGCAGTTCTTC. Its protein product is CASSLLVRGDDNEQFF.

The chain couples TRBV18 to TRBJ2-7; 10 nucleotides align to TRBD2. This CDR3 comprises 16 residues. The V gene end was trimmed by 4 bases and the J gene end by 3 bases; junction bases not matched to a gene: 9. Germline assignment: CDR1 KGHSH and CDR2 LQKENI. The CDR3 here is CASSLSELAGNYEQYF. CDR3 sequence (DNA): TGTGCCAGCTCACTTTCGGAACTAGCGGGGAACTACGAGCAGTACTTC.

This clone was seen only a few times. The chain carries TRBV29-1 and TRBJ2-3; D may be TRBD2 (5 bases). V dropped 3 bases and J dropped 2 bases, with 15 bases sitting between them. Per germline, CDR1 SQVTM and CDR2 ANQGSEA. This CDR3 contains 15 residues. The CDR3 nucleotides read TGCAGCGTTGATCTCGGGAACTTTTACACAGATACGCAGTATTTT. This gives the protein CSVDLGNFYTDTQYF.

The CDR3 sequence: CASSAGGANVLTF. DNA for the CDR3: TGCGCCAGCAGCGCGGGGGGGGCCAACGTCCTGACTTTC. J is TRBJ2-6 and V is TRBV5-1; tentatively, D is TRBD2 (6 bases). The CDR3 extends over 13 amino acids. The V gene's germline CDR1 is SGHRS and CDR2 YFSETQ. Trimming shortened V by 4 bases and J by 4 bases, and 6 bases separated the two germline ends. Drawing the rest from reference TRBV5-1 and TRBJ2-6, the complete variable domain is KAGVTQTPRYLIKTRGQQVTLSCSPISGHRSVSWYQQTPGQGLQFLFEYFSETQRNKGNFPGRFSGRQFSNSRSEMNVSTLELGDSALYLCASSAGGANVLTFGAGSRLTVL.

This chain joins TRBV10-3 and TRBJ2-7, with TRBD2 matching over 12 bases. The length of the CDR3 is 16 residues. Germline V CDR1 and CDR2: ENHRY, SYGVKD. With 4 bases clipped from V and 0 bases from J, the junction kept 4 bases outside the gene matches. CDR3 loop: CAISGTSGDSSYEQYF. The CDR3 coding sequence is TGTGCCATCAGTGGGACTAGCGGGGATAGCTCCTACGAGCAGTACTTC.

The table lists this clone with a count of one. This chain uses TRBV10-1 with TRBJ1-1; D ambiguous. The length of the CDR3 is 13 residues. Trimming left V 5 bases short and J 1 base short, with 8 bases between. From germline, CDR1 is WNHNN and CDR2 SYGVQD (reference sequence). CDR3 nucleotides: TGCGCCAGCAGTCCGACACGGAACACTGAAGCTTTCTTT. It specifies CASSPTRNTEAFF.

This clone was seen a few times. CDR3 loop: CASSLSFYEQYF. CDR3 in DNA: TGTGCCAGCAGCTTAAGCTTCTACGAGCAGTACTTC. The J gene is TRBJ2-7, the V gene TRBV7-9; unclear D gene. The CDR3 consists of 12 residues. From germline, CDR1 is SEHNR and CDR2 FQNEAQ (reference sequence). Trimming stripped 2 bases from V and 3 bases from J, with 5 bases between.

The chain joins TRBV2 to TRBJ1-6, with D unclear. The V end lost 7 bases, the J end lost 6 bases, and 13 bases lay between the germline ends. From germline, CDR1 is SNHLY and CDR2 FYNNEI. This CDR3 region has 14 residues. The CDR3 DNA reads TGTGCCAGCAACATGGTCACGGGTAATTCACCCCTCCACTTT. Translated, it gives CASNMVTGNSPLHF. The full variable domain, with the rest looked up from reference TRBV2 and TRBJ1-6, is EPEVTQTPSHQVTQMGQEVILRCVPISNHLYFYWYRQILGQKVEFLVSFYNNEISEKSEIFDDQFSVERPDGSNFTLKIRSTKLEDSAMYFCASNMVTGNSPLHFGNGTRLTVT.

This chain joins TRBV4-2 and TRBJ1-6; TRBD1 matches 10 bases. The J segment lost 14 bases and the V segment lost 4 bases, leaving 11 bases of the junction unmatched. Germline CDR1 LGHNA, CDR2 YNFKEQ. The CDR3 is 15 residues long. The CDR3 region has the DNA TGTGCCAGCAGCCCGACCGGGGACAGGGGTACAGCCCTCCACTTT. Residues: CASSPTGDRGTALHF.

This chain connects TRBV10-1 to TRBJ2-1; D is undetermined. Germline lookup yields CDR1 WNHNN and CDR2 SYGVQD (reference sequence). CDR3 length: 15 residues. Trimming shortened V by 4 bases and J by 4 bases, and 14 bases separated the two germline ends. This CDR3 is CASSAETGVYNEQFF. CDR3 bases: TGCGCCAGCAGTGCGGAGACCGGAGTTTACAATGAGCAGTTCTTC.

CDR3 DNA: TGTGCCAGCAGCTTAGATGGGCGGGGGGCTTCCTACAATGAGCAGTTCTTC. It is translated as CASSLDGRGASYNEQFF. The chain couples TRBV7-9 to TRBJ2-1; 8 nucleotides align to TRBD2. V trimming: 1 base; J trimming: 1 base; junction bases outside the gene matches: 6. CDR3 size: 17 residues. CDR1 is SEHNR, CDR2 FQNEAQ, per germline (reference sequence). The whole variable domain, filled in from reference TRBV7-9 and TRBJ2-1, reads DTGVSQNPRHKITKRGQNVTFRCDPISEHNRLYWYRQTLGQGPEFLTYFQNEAQLEKSRLLSDRFSAERPKGSFSTLEIQRTEQGDSAMYLCASSLDGRGASYNEQFFGPGTRLTVL.

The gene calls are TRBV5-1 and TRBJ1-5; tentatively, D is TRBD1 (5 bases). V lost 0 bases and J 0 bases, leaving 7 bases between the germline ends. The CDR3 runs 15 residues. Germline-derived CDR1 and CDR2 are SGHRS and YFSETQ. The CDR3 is CASSLETGSNQPQHF. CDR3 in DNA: TGCGCCAGCAGCTTGGAAACAGGTAGCAATCAGCCCCAGCATTTT.

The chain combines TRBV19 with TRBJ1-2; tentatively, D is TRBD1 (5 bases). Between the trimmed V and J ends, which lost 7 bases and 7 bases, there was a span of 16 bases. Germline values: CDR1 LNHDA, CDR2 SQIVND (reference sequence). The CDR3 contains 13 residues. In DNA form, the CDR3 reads TGTGCCAGTAAGATAGCAGGGAATTTTGGCTACACCTTC. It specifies CASKIAGNFGYTF.

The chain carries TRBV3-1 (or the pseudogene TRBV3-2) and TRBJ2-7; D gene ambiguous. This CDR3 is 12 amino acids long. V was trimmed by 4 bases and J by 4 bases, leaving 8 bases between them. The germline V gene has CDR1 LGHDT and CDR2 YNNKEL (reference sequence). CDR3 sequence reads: CASSLDGYEQYF. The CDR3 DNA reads TGTGCCAGCAGCCTAGACGGTTACGAGCAGTACTTC.

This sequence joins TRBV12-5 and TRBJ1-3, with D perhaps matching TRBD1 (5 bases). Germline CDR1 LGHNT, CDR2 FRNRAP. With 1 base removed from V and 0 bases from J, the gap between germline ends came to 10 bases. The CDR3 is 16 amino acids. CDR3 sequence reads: CASGLGQISSGNTIYF. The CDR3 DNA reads TGTGCTAGTGGTTTGGGACAGATCAGCTCTGGAAACACCATATATTTT.

This CDR3 reads CASSKGGAYGYTF. DNA for the CDR3: TGTGCCAGCAGCAAAGGGGGCGCTTATGGCTACACCTTC. The chain employs TRBV7-8 and TRBJ1-2; 7 bases line up with TRBD1. The CDR3 is 13 residues long. Trimming cost V 5 bases and J 5 bases; bases outside gene matches: 5. The V gene's germline CDR1 is SGHVS and CDR2 FQNEAQ. The variable domain in full, with the rest retrieved from reference TRBV7-8 and TRBJ1-2, is GAGVSQSPRYKVAKRGQDVALRCDPISGHVSLFWYQQALGQGPEFLTYFQNEAQLDKSGLPSDRFFAERPEGSVSTLKIQRTQQEDSAVYLCASSKGGAYGYTFGSGTRLTVV.

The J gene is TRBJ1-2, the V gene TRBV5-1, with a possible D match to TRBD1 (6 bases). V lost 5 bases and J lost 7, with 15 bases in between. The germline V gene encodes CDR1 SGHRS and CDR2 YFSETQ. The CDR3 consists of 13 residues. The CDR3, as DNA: TGCGCCAGCAGGGAAACAGGGTCTGGTGGCTACACCTTC. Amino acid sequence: CASRETGSGGYTF.

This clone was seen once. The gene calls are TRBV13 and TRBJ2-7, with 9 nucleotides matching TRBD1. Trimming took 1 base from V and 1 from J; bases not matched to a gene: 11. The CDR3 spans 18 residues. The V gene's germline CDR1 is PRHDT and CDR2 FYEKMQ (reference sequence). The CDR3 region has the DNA TGTGCCAGCAGCTTAGTCGGTTCACGGACAGGGGTGTCCTACGAGCAGTACTTC. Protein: CASSLVGSRTGVSYEQYF.

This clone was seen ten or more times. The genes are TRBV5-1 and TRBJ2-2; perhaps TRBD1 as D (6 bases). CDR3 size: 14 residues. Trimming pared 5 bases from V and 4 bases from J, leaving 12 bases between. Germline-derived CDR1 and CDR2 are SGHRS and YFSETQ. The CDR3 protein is CASSPDRSTGELFF. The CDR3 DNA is TGCGCCAGCAGTCCAGACAGGTCCACCGGGGAGCTGTTTTTT.

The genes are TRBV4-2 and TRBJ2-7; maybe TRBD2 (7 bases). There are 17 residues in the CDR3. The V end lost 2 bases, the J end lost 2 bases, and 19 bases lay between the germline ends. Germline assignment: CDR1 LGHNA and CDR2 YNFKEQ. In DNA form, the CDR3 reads TGTGCCAGCAGCCAATGGCTTGGCGGGGGCGATACCTACGAGCAGTACTTC. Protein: CASSQWLGGGDTYEQYF.

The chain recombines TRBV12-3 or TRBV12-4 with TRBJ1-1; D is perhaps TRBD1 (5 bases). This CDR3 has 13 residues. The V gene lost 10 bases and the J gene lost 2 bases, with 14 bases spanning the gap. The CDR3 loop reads CATTQGGNTEAFF. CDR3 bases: TGTGCCACCACCCAGGGTGGAAACACTGAAGCTTTCTTT.